The 6 T cell receptor beta chains in this list originate from one sample, sequenced in a study of T cells in Graves' hyperthyroidism and ophthalmopathy. TCR beta CDR3 sequences were amplified from RNA transcripts. RT-PCR in the first round (using the HTBI primer set) targeted the TCR CDR3. TCRdb reprocessed the multiplex PCR reads with MiXCR, giving one entry per CDR3 protein. The sample has around 380,000 distinct CDR3 sequences, 13% seen once; the top ten hold around 20%. Sequencing input: blood. The source of these receptors is a young man with Graves' hyperthyroidism that later progressed to Graves' ophthalmopathy.

This clonotype was observed many times. The chain joins TRBV5-6 to TRBJ2-1; 7 bases are a match to TRBD2. This CDR3 has 16 amino acids. V shed 1 base and J 0 bases; nucleotides not matched to a gene: 4. Germline V lookup: CDR1 SGHDT, CDR2 YYEEEE. The CDR3 loop reads CASSLMGTISYNEQFF. The CDR3 DNA follows: TGTGCCAGCAGCTTGATGGGGACTATCTCCTACAATGAGCAGTTCTTC.

This clonotype appeared a few times. The chain couples TRBV19 to TRBJ1-1, with D possibly being TRBD1 (5 bases). This CDR3 is built from 16 residues. The germline CDR1 and CDR2 sequences are LNHDA and SQIVND (reference sequence). V gave up 9 bases and J gave up 1 base, with 21 bases separating them. CDR3 DNA: TGTGCCAGCCACTCCCGTGCCGGGGGGAGGAACACTGAAGCTTTCTTT. Translating gives CASHSRAGGRNTEAFF.

For this clonotype: The conserved phenylalanine or tryptophan normally closing the CDR3 is absent here, so this likely arose from a read error. The rearrangement joins TRBV30 to TRBJ2-7, with no clear D. There are 11 residues in the CDR3. The germline V gene encodes CDR1 GTSNPN and CDR2 SVGIG (reference sequence). Trimming removed 2 bases at V and 2 bases at J, with 4 bases between. The DNA for the CDR3 is TGTGCCTGGAGTCGTACCTACGAGCAGTACTCC. Amino acid sequence: CAWSRTYEQYS.

This sequence joins TRBV28 and TRBJ2-7, with D maybe TRBD1 (5 bases). Trimming removed 6 bases from V and 6 bases from J, with 9 bases in between. This CDR3 is 11 amino acids long. Germline V gene data show CDR1 as MDHEN and CDR2 as SYDVKM. In DNA form, the CDR3 reads TGTGCCAGCAGAATAGGGGTCGAGCAGTACTTC. Translation gives CASRIGVEQYF.

The rearrangement links TRBV9 to TRBJ1-1; D gene uncertain. Trimming took 0 bases from V and 1 from J, leaving 4 bases between them. The germline CDR1 and CDR2 sequences are SGDLS and YYNGEE. The CDR3 sequence is 13 residues long. CDR3 bases: TGTGCCAGCAGCGTAGGAACGAACACTGAAGCTTTCTTT. Translating gives CASSVGTNTEAFF.

This clonotype was seen only a few times. The gene calls are TRBV29-1 and TRBJ2-3; 9 bases are shared with TRBD2. CDR3 size: 14 residues. With V trimmed by 5 bases and J by 4 bases, 7 bases remained unmatched. Germline V gene sequence: CDR1 SQVTM, CDR2 ANQGSEA. CDR3 amino acids: CSVRSGGPADTQYF. The CDR3, as DNA: TGCAGCGTTAGAAGCGGGGGGCCCGCAGATACGCAGTATTTT.